A selection of T cell receptor beta chains follows, all from one sample in a study of tumor-infiltrating lymphocytes in primary liver carcinoma. TCRdb reprocessed the multiplex PCR reads via MiXCR and lists one record per CDR3 protein. Among about 320,000 distinct CDR3 sequences listed, 50% to 60% were seen once. The sample comprised peripheral blood. The source of these receptors is a woman younger than 45 with primary liver carcinoma and hepatitis B virus infection. The CDR3 runs from the conserved cysteine through the conserved F or W. The D gene is left open where the match is weak. Not all rows give a size; the values are once, few, many and, for expanded clones, a class.

TRBV14	-	-	TRBJ2-7	TGTGCCAGCAGCCCGGGGACCTACAAGCAGTACTTC	CASSPGTYKQYF
TRBV28	TRBD2	-	TRBJ2-2	TGTGCCAGCCAGGAAGCGGGAACGGACACCGGGGAGCTGTTTTTT	CASQEAGTDTGELFF
TRBV4-3	-	many	TRBJ2-7	TGCGCCAGCAGCCAAGATCGGACCGGGTACGAGCAGTACTTC	CASSQDRTGYEQYF
TRBV12-3/TRBV12-4	-	-	TRBJ1-5	TGTGCCAGCAGCCCAGCAGGGTTTGCTCAGCCCCAGCATTTT	CASSPAGFAQPQHF
TRBV6-2/TRBV6-3	TRBD2	few	TRBJ2-2	TGTGCCAGCAGTGGGAGCGGGAGAGTTACCGGGGAGCTGTTTTTT	CASSGSGRVTGELFF
TRBV6-5	-	-	TRBJ1-1	TGTGCCAGAAGCAACACTGGGACGGTTGAAGCTTTCTTT	CARSNTGTVEAFF
TRBV5-6	-	few	TRBJ1-5	TGTGCCAGCAGCTTGGCAGGGATGATTAGCAATCAGCCCCAGCATTTT	CASSLAGMISNQPQHF
TRBV29-1	-	many	TRBJ1-2	TGCAGCGTTGAAGGACCCCAAGGCTATGGCTACACCTTC	CSVEGPQGYGYTF
TRBV29-1	-	-	TRBJ2-3	TGCAGCGTCGCGGGGTGCAAAGAAGGAAGCACAGATACGCAGTATTTT	CSVAGCKEGSTDTQYF
TRBV6-2/TRBV6-3	-	few	TRBJ2-7	TGTGCCAGCAGGGACTACGAATCGGAGCAGTACTTC	CASRDYESEQYF
TRBV6-2/TRBV6-3	TRBD2	-	TRBJ2-7	TGTGCCAGCCAACTTATTAGCGGGAGTGGCGAGCAGTACTTC	CASQLISGSGEQYF
TRBV5-6	-	-	TRBJ2-1	TGTGCCAGCAGCTTGGGACGCCTAGAGCAGTTCTTC	CASSLGRLEQFF
TRBV7-9	-	-	TRBJ1-1	TGTGCCAGCAGCTTAGATGGGGTCTCCGTAAACACTGAAGCTTTCTTT	CASSLDGVSVNTEAFF
TRBV6-2/TRBV6-3	TRBD2	-	TRBJ2-1	TGTGCCAGCAGTTCCAGACTAGCGGGAGTGGGGAATGAGCAGTTCTTC	CASSSRLAGVGNEQFF
TRBV5-1	TRBD2	few	TRBJ2-3	TGCGCCAGCTGGGCTAGCGGGTCGACCACAGATACGCAGTATTTT	CASWASGSTTDTQYF
TRBV5-6	TRBD1	-	TRBJ2-2	TGTGCCAGCAGCCTGGGGGGGACAGGGCTTGCGATCGGGGAGCTGTTTTTT	CASSLGGTGLAIGELFF
TRBV5-4	-	few	TRBJ2-2	TGTGCCAGCAGCGGGTTTGGGCGACGCACCGGGGAGTTGTTTTTT	CASSGFGRRTGELFF
TRBV6-6	TRBD1	-	TRBJ2-7	TGTGCCAGCAGTTCCCCCGGACAGGGGATCCACGAGCAGTACTTC	CASSSPGQGIHEQYF
TRBV6-1	TRBD2	-	TRBJ2-3	TGTGCCAGCAGTGGAACTAGCGGGAGGGGGGATACGCAGTATTTT	CASSGTSGRGDTQYF
TRBV13	-	few	TRBJ2-2	TGTGCCAGCGCAGGACGGGGCAACACCGGGGAGCTGTTTTTT	CASAGRGNTGELFF
TRBV5-4	TRBD2	many	TRBJ2-1	TGTGCCAGCAGCTCGCCGGGACTAGCGGGTAATGAGCAGTTCTTC	CASSSPGLAGNEQFF
TRBV25-1	-	-	TRBJ1-5	TGTGCCAGCAGTCCTAGCTTTAGCAATCAGCCCCAGCATTTT	CASSPSFSNQPQHF
TRBV30	-	-	TRBJ2-7	TGTGCCTGGGCCAGAGGCGGGTCAGCCTACGAGCAGTACTTC	CAWARGGSAYEQYF
TRBV14	-	-	TRBJ1-2	TGTGCCAGCAGTCTGGGGCCAGCTAACTATGGCTACACCTTC	CASSLGPANYGYTF
TRBV5-4	TRBD2	-	TRBJ2-1	TGTGCCAGCAGCTTGGATGGGACTAGCGGCAATAAGCACTTCTTC	CASSLDGTSGNKHFF
TRBV6-2/TRBV6-3	-	-	TRBJ1-1	TGTGCCAGAAGTTACTCGTTCACTGAAGCTTTCTTT	CARSYSFTEAFF
TRBV29-1	-	many	TRBJ2-7	TGCAGCGTTATAGGAGGAGGGGTTCTCAACGAGCAGTACTTC	CSVIGGGVLNEQYF
TRBV6-6	-	many	TRBJ2-1	TGTGCCAGCAGGGGGGGTCAGACTAGGGGCAATGAGCAGTTCTTC	CASRGGQTRGNEQFF
TRBV10-3	-	-	TRBJ2-2	TGTGCCGTCGCCTCGTTGGACACCGGGGAGCTGTTTTTT	CAVASLDTGELFF
TRBV11-2	-	many	TRBJ2-6	TGTGCCAGCAGCTTAGGTACAGGGCGGACTGGGGCCAACGTCCTGACTTTC	CASSLGTGRTGANVLTF
TRBV29-1	-	many	TRBJ2-2	TGCAGCGTTGTCCGGTCACGCACCGGGGAGCTGTTTTTT	CSVVRSRTGELFF
TRBV29-1	-	-	TRBJ2-7	TGCAGCATTGTGGGCAGGTCATACGAGCAGTACTTC	CSIVGRSYEQYF
TRBV6-1	TRBD2	-	TRBJ2-5	TGTGCCAGCAGTGCCTTGACTAGCAGGAAAGAGACCCAGTACTTC	CASSALTSRKETQYF